Listed below are T cell receptor beta chains from one sample, sequenced in a study of post-analysis software for immune sequencing data. Each CDR3 protein is one row after TCRdb ran MiXCR on the PCR reads. The sample records 650,000 to 850,000 distinct CDR3 sequences, roughly 50% being singletons. Specimen: blood. These receptors were collected from a girl under 18 with multiple sclerosis. CDR3s include the opening cysteine and the closing phenylalanine or tryptophan. The D gene is left open where the match is weak. A row's size may be missing; if present it is once, few, many or a size class.

abundance,j_gene,d_gene,len,v_gene,CDR3aa,CDR3nt
.,TRBJ2-5,TRBD2,16,TRBV20-1,CSASAAGTSGQETQYF,TGCAGTGCTAGTGCCGCCGGGACTAGCGGCCAAGAGACCCAGTACTTC
once,TRBJ2-1,TRBD2,15,TRBV7-9,CASSLERGAANEQFF,TGTGCCAGCAGCTTAGAGCGGGGGGCCGCTAATGAGCAGTTCTTC
.,TRBJ1-2,TRBD1,15,TRBV7-9,CASRPGGGISYGYTF,TGTGCCAGCAGGCCAGGGGGGGGAATTAGCTATGGCTACACCTTC
few,TRBJ1-5,TRBD1,15,TRBV12-3/TRBV12-4,CASSRTGTGGQPQHF,TGTGCCAGCAGTCGAACCGGGACAGGGGGACAGCCCCAGCATTTT
.,TRBJ2-7,.,13,TRBV10-1,CASSSAGSREQYF,TGCGCCAGCAGTAGTGCAGGATCCCGCGAGCAGTACTTC
.,TRBJ2-1,TRBD2,14,TRBV20-1,CSAQGLADGSTQFF,TGCAGTGCCCAGGGACTAGCGGACGGGTCGACCCAGTTCTTC
.,TRBJ2-7,.,15,TRBV20-1,CSAREGSGGSSEQYF,TGCAGTGCTAGAGAAGGTAGCGGAGGCAGTAGCGAGCAGTACTTC
.,TRBJ2-1,TRBD2,14,TRBV13,CASSAGLAAGEQFF,TGTGCCAGCAGCGCGGGACTAGCGGCTGGAGAGCAGTTCTTC
few,TRBJ2-1,.,14,TRBV5-6,CASSFSDRDNEQFF,TGTGCCAGCAGCTTTTCCGATCGAGACAATGAGCAGTTCTTC
few,TRBJ1-2,TRBD1,12,TRBV6-5,CASSATGVGYTF,TGTGCCAGCAGTGCTACAGGGGTAGGCTACACCTTC
few,TRBJ2-5,TRBD2,16,TRBV6-5,CASSYLGLAGQETQYF,TGTGCCAGCAGTTACTTAGGACTAGCGGGGCAAGAGACCCAGTACTTC
once,TRBJ2-7,.,13,TRBV29-1,CSVVLRSSYEQYF,TGCAGCGTTGTACTGCGAAGCTCCTACGAGCAGTACTTC
few,TRBJ2-5,.,15,TRBV5-1,CASSLVPFVGETQYF,TGCGCCAGCAGCTTGGTCCCATTCGTGGGAGAGACCCAGTACTTC
.,TRBJ2-3,.,14,TRBV5-1,CASRREASTDTQYF,TGCGCCAGCAGGAGGGAAGCTAGCACAGATACGCAGTATTTT
.,TRBJ1-2,.,14,TRBV5-1,CASSFLGTNYGYTF,TGCGCCAGCAGCTTCCTCGGGACTAACTATGGCTACACCTTC
.,TRBJ2-3,TRBD2,18,TRBV28,CASRGTSGAGPRTDTQYF,TGTGCCAGCAGAGGGACTAGCGGGGCCGGGCCACGCACAGATACGCAGTATTTT
.,TRBJ2-6,.,14,TRBV10-3,CAMQRSGGANVLTF,TGTGCCATGCAGAGGAGCGGTGGGGCCAACGTCCTGACTTTC
.,TRBJ2-2,.,16,TRBV5-1,CASSSGQNLNTGELFF,TGCGCCAGCAGCTCGGGCCAGAACCTGAACACCGGGGAGCTGTTTTTT
.,TRBJ2-3,TRBD2,19,TRBV5-1,CASSRRGTGTSGFQDTQYF,TGCGCCAGCAGCAGACGGGGAACCGGGACTAGCGGGTTCCAAGATACGCAGTATTTT
few,TRBJ2-4,.,15,TRBV10-3,CAISGDTAYLGEQYF,TGTGCCATCAGTGGGGACACTGCTTATTTAGGTGAGCAGTACTTC
.,TRBJ2-3,.,15,TRBV20-1,CSARDYSGGTDTQYF,TGCAGTGCTAGAGATTATAGCGGAGGCACAGATACGCAGTATTTT
.,TRBJ2-1,.,12,TRBV9,CASSLKRNEQFF,TGTGCCAGCAGTTTGAAAAGGAATGAGCAGTTCTTC
many,TRBJ2-3,.,12,TRBV5-1,CASSLEGDTQYF,TGCGCCAGCAGCTTGGAGGGAGATACGCAGTATTTT
few,TRBJ2-1,TRBD2,14,TRBV20-1,CSAALGLAINEQFF,TGCAGTGCTGCCCTGGGACTAGCGATAAATGAGCAGTTCTTC
few,TRBJ2-1,TRBD2,16,TRBV20-1,CSARAKLAGVLDEQFF,TGCAGTGCTAGGGCGAAACTAGCGGGAGTTTTAGATGAGCAGTTCTTC
.,TRBJ2-7,.,14,TRBV5-1,CASRRGSGPREQYF,TGCGCCAGCAGACGGGGAAGCGGGCCGAGGGAGCAGTACTTC
once,TRBJ1-5,.,15,TRBV24-1,CATSDRTDSNQPQHF,TGTGCCACCAGTGACCGGACAGATAGCAATCAGCCCCAGCATTTT
few,TRBJ2-6,.,21,TRBV12-3/TRBV12-4,CASSFLTPRAAIHSGANVLTF,TGTGCCAGCAGTTTCCTAACCCCTCGGGCGGCCATACACTCTGGGGCCAACGTCCTGACTTTC
.,TRBJ2-7,.,16,TRBV12-5,CASGLVLGSETYEQYF,TGTGCTAGTGGTTTGGTACTGGGTTCTGAAACCTACGAGCAGTACTTC
few,TRBJ2-1,.,12,TRBV10-2,CASRGDPNEQFF,TGCGCCAGCAGAGGGGACCCTAATGAGCAGTTCTTC
few,TRBJ2-6,TRBD1,19,TRBV5-1,CASSLSFRTGASGANVRTF,TGCGCCAGCAGCTTGTCGTTTCGGACAGGGGCCTCCGGGGCCAACGTCCGGACTTTC
.,TRBJ2-7,TRBD2,17,TRBV5-1,CANSLETSGRHSYEQYF,TGCGCCAACAGCTTGGAGACTAGCGGGAGGCATTCCTACGAGCAGTACTTC
once,TRBJ2-1,TRBD2,14,TRBV6-5,CASSVSLAGGEQFF,TGTGCCAGCAGTGTCTCCTTGGCGGGAGGTGAGCAGTTCTTC
.,TRBJ2-7,.,13,TRBV5-1,CASSLGEPGVQYF,TGCGCCAGCAGCCTAGGGGAACCGGGGGTGCAGTACTTC
few,TRBJ2-1,TRBD1,14,TRBV7-7,CASSKGQGSPPRFF,TGTGCCAGCAGCAAGGGACAGGGGTCCCCCCCCAGGTTCTTC
.,TRBJ2-3,TRBD2,16,TRBV27,CASSLSGGGSTDTQYF,TGTGCCAGCAGTTTATCGGGGGGGGGATCCACAGATACGCAGTATTTT
.,TRBJ2-7,TRBD2,17,TRBV15,CATSRDIASGPTYEQYF,TGTGCCACCAGCAGAGACATCGCTAGCGGGCCCACCTACGAGCAGTACTTC
few,TRBJ2-7,TRBD1,15,TRBV27,CASSLTGGRSYEQYF,TGTGCCAGCAGTTTAACAGGGGGCCGCTCCTACGAGCAGTACTTC
.,TRBJ1-1,TRBD1,15,TRBV7-9,CASSAPGQGDTEAFF,TGTGCCAGCAGCGCACCGGGACAGGGAGACACTGAAGCTTTCTTT
.,TRBJ1-1,.,15,TRBV10-3,CAISGTGWVNTEAFF,TGTGCCATCAGTGGGACCGGATGGGTGAACACTGAAGCTTTCTTT
.,TRBJ2-7,.,14,TRBV6-5,CASSYAARSYEQYF,TGTGCCAGCAGTTACGCGGCCCGCTCCTACGAGCAGTACTTC
.,TRBJ2-7,TRBD1,12,TRBV29-1,CSVKGASYEQYF,TGCAGCGTCAAGGGGGCCTCCTACGAGCAGTACTTC
few,TRBJ1-5,TRBD1,13,TRBV11-2,CASSRDRAQPQHF,TGTGCCAGCAGCCGCGACAGGGCCCAGCCCCAGCATTTT
few,TRBJ2-7,TRBD2,14,TRBV6-5,CASRGTSGSYEQYF,TGTGCCAGCAGGGGGACTAGCGGCTCCTACGAGCAGTACTTC
.,TRBJ2-1,.,17,TRBV3-1,CASSQGGLRGGENEQFF,TGTGCCAGCAGCCAAGGAGGTTTGAGGGGGGGGGAGAATGAGCAGTTCTTC
.,TRBJ2-1,.,13,TRBV2,CASSLQMGDEQFF,TGTGCCAGCAGTCTGCAGATGGGGGATGAGCAGTTCTTC
.,TRBJ2-7,TRBD1,15,TRBV7-8,CASSKGQLSSYEQYF,TGTGCCAGCAGCAAGGGACAGCTGAGCTCCTACGAGCAGTACTTC
few,TRBJ2-5,.,13,TRBV29-1,CSVGRTFQETQYF,TGCAGCGTTGGACGGACCTTCCAAGAGACCCAGTACTTC
once,TRBJ2-7,.,15,TRBV6-1,CASSPHEGGGYEQYF,TGTGCCAGCAGCCCCCATGAGGGGGGAGGCTACGAGCAGTACTTC